This T cell receptor beta chain appears in the sequencing data of a study of siplizumab effects on memory and regulatory T cells. The method was immunoSEQ multiplex PCR; TCRdb's version includes in-frame clones alone and lacks a portion of them. The sample holds 95,000 to 110,000 clones, roughly 92% seen once. As regards this clone: Its specificity is unknown.

Study results and limitations: Alloreactive sequences from unstimulated CD4+ memory cells fell significantly with siplizumab. Many proliferating CD4+ or CD8+ clones remained unclassified. Roughly 75-96% of them could not be assigned either a naive or a memory phenotype. Proliferating siplizumab-culture Tregs lacked confirmation of suppressive function.

From germline, CDR1 is SGHNT and CDR2 YENEEA. The CDR3 consists of 12 residues. V lost 0 bases and J 6 bases, leaving 4 bases between the germline ends. Sequencing was carried out using Tregs sorted from blood. This TCR was recovered from a human donor in good health. This chain uses TRBV11-3 with TRBJ2-3; D ambiguous. Here the CDR3 reads CASSLEGDTQYF. The DNA for the CDR3 is TGTGCCAGCAGCTTAGAGGGCGATACGCAGTATTTT.